A single sample is the source of the 15 T cell receptor beta chains below, sequenced in a study of shared clonotypes between healthy human individuals (dated by TCRdb to between 2020 and 2021). Libraries were constructed by the immunoSEQ multiplex PCR assay. In TCRdb, the immuneACCESS table is reduced to in-frame sequences with V and J assigned. These tables do not hold every clone; where another copy was compared, an unresolved V gene accounts for under half, and the others remain unexplained. The sample contains about 1 million clones, about 76% of them found a single time. The ten largest clones capture about 1.4% of the sample. The sample consisted of memory CD4+ T cells sorted from blood. According to the study, the label for this sample's cell subset or site signals: CD45RA-negative fraction. These TCRs come from a man aged 18 to 29 in good health.

This chain joins TRBV18 and TRBJ2-7; perhaps TRBD2 as D (5 bases). Germline-derived CDR1 and CDR2 are KGHSH and LQKENI. The CDR3 totals 14 residues. Trimming took off 2 bases at V and 1 base at J, with 9 bases between the two ends. CDR3 coding DNA: TGTGCCAGCTCACCAAGAGGGCTTTCCTACGAGCAGTACTTC. Amino acid sequence: CASSPRGLSYEQYF.

The V call is TRBV7-9, the J call TRBJ1-2, with D unresolved. Germline CDR1 reads SEHNR; CDR2 reads FQNEAQ (reference sequence). The CDR3 contains 15 residues. The V gene lost 1 base and the J gene lost 8 bases, with 17 bases spanning the gap. CDR3 sequence (DNA): TGTGCCAGCAGCTTAGGGTCCGTCGGTTCCCTGGGCTACACCTTC. Its protein is CASSLGSVGSLGYTF. Combining the CDR3 with reference TRBV7-9 and TRBJ1-2 gives the whole variable domain DTGVSQNPRHKITKRGQNVTFRCDPISEHNRLYWYRQTLGQGPEFLTYFQNEAQLEKSRLLSDRFSAERPKGSFSTLEIQRTEQGDSAMYLCASSLGSVGSLGYTFGSGTRLTVV.

This sequence joins TRBV9 and TRBJ2-1; D unresolved. CDR1 SGDLS and CDR2 YYNGEE come from the germline V gene. The CDR3 is made up of 13 amino acids. Trimming took 0 bases from V and 6 from J, leaving 7 bases between them. The CDR3 bases are TGTGCCAGCAGCGTAGGGTCAGCCAATGAGCAGTTCTTC. Translation gives CASSVGSANEQFF.

This clone came up a few times. The rearrangement links TRBV29-1 to TRBJ2-1; 7 bases agree with TRBD2. Trimming took 5 bases from V and 6 from J; bases not matched to a gene: 13. CDR3 length: 15 amino acids. In germline, CDR1 is SQVTM, CDR2 ANQGSEA. CDR3 DNA sequence: TGCAGCGTTATTATTTTTGCGGGAGTAGGCAATGAGCAGTTCTTC. Its protein is CSVIIFAGVGNEQFF.

This clone was seen only a few times. V usage is TRBV18 and J usage is TRBJ1-1; perhaps TRBD1 as D (6 bases). The V gene's germline CDR1 is KGHSH and CDR2 LQKENI. V shed 4 bases and J shed 5 bases, with 14 bases lying between them. The CDR3 runs to 14 residues. In nucleotides, the CDR3 is TGTGCCAGCTCACGAGAGGGCGACAGGACTGAAGCTTTCTTT. It is translated as CASSREGDRTEAFF.

This clone occurred a few times. The V and J genes are TRBV5-4 and TRBJ2-5, with D maybe TRBD2 (5 bases). CDR1 and CDR2 (germline): SGHNT, YYREEE (reference sequence). Trimming stripped 2 bases from V and 3 bases from J, with 11 bases between. The CDR3 length is 14 residues. The DNA for the CDR3 is TGTGCCAGCAGCTTTGGGCGGCGGGAAGAGACCCAGTACTTC. It encodes CASSFGRREETQYF. The whole variable domain, remainder taken from reference TRBV5-4 and TRBJ2-5, is ETGVTQSPTHLIKTRGQQVTLRCSSQSGHNTVSWYQQALGQGPQFIFQYYREEENGRGNFPPRFSGLQFPNYSSELNVNALELDDSALYLCASSFGRREETQYFGPGTRLLVL.

CDR3 amino acids: CASSLGAGGTQYF. CDR3 DNA sequence: TGTGCCAGCAGCTTGGGAGCAGGGGGGACCCAGTACTTC. This chain joins TRBV5-6 and TRBJ2-5, with 7 nucleotides matching TRBD1. V lost 0 bases and J lost 7; bases outside the gene matches: 3. CDR1 SGHDT and CDR2 YYEEEE come from the germline V gene. The CDR3 loop spans 13 amino acids.

This clone has only one observation. The CDR3 region is CASSLYGEPSYEQYF. As DNA, the CDR3 is TGCGCCAGCAGCTTATACGGGGAACCATCCTACGAGCAGTACTTC. This chain uses TRBV5-1 with TRBJ2-7, with D perhaps TRBD2 (5 bases). Trimming stripped 2 bases from V and 1 base from J, with 13 bases between. The germline CDR1 and CDR2 sequences are SGHRS and YFSETQ. The CDR3 is made up of 15 amino acids.

The chain employs TRBV5-1 and TRBJ2-1; 7 nucleotides agree with TRBD1. V shed 4 bases and J 4 bases; nucleotides not matched to a gene: 8. This CDR3 region has 15 residues. Germline assignment: CDR1 SGHRS and CDR2 YFSETQ. Written as DNA, the CDR3 is TGCGCCAGCAGCCCCGGGGACAGCCAATACAATGAGCAGTTCTTC. This codes for CASSPGDSQYNEQFF.

The chain is built from TRBV2 and TRBJ2-5; TRBD2 matches at 7 bases. Per germline, CDR1 SNHLY and CDR2 FYNNEI. The length of the CDR3 is 11 residues. The V segment lost 2 bases and the J segment 10 bases; nucleotides outside the gene matches: 1. The CDR3 DNA reads TGTGCCAGCAGTGAACGGGAGGTCCAGTACTTC. It is translated as CASSEREVQYF.

V gene TRBV19 combines with J gene TRBJ2-2; unclear D gene. V was cut by 3 bases and J by 2 bases, with 7 bases left in between. CDR3 length: 14 amino acids. Per the germline V gene, CDR1 is LNHDA and CDR2 is SQIVND (reference sequence). As DNA, the CDR3 is TGTGCCAGTAGTATGTCGGCTAACACCGGGGAGCTGTTTTTT. Its protein product is CASSMSANTGELFF.

The V gene is TRBV5-4, the J gene TRBJ1-4, with D perhaps TRBD1 (6 bases). Per the germline V gene, CDR1 is SGHNT and CDR2 is YYREEE (reference sequence). Trimming shortened V by 4 bases and J by 8 bases, and 15 bases separated the two germline ends. The CDR3 consists of 14 residues. Here the CDR3 DNA reads TGTGCCAGCAGCATCGGGACACCGGGGGAAAAACTGTTTTTT. Protein sequence: CASSIGTPGEKLFF.

This chain joins TRBV10-3 and TRBJ1-3; a possible D gene is TRBD1 (5 bases). Germline assignment: CDR1 ENHRY and CDR2 SYGVKD. Trimming took 6 bases from V and 0 from J, leaving 12 bases between them. The CDR3 runs to 15 residues. CDR3 protein: CAIRGEQVSGNTIYF. The CDR3 coding sequence is TGTGCCATCAGGGGGGAACAGGTCTCTGGAAACACCATATATTTT.

Only a few counts were recorded for this clone. Relative to the germline gene, one junction end is altered; a read error may explain this. J is TRBJ2-5 and V is TRBV7-7, with D perhaps given as TRBD1 or TRBD2 (5 bases each). The CDR3 is 12 residues long. Germline lookup yields CDR1 SSHAT and CDR2 FNYEAQ (reference sequence). The CDR3, as DNA: TGTGCTAGCAGCCGGGACGCCCAGACCCAGTACTTC. Residues: CASSRDAQTQYF.

The genes are TRBV9 and TRBJ2-7; 7 bases align to TRBD2. This CDR3 has 16 residues. V gave up 0 bases and J gave up 5 bases; unmatched junction bases: 11. Germline V gene sequence: CDR1 SGDLS, CDR2 YYNGEE. The CDR3 here is CASSVGGTGGRNEQYF. CDR3 DNA sequence: TGTGCCAGCAGCGTAGGAGGAACGGGAGGAAGGAACGAGCAGTACTTC.